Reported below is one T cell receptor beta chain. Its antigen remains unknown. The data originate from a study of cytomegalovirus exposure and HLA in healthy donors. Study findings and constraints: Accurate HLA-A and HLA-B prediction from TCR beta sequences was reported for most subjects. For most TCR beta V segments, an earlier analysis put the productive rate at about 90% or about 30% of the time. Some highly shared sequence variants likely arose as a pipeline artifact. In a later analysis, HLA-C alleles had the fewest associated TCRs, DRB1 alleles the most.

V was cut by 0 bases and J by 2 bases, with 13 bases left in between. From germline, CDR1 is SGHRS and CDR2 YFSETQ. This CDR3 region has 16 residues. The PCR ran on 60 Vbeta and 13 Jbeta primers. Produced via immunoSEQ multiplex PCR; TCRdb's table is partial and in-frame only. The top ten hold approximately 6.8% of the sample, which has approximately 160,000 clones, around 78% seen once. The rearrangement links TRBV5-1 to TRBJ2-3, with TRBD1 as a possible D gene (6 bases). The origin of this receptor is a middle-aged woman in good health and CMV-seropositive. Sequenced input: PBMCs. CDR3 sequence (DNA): TGCGCCAGCAGCTTGGATGCAGGGGTAAACACAGATACGCAGTATTTT. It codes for CASSLDAGVNTDTQYF.